This T cell receptor beta chain was observed in a study of cytomegalovirus exposure and HLA in healthy donors. The study, taken as a whole, reports: Several of the most significant clusters appeared linked to common viral pathogens, based on a later analysis. Previous analysis showed most TCR beta V segments were productive about 90% or about 30% of the time.

Comments on this clone: Its specificity is not known.

60 Vbeta and 13 Jbeta primers were used in PCR. Original processing methods: In a later analysis, the count reached some 73 million unique TCR beta chains, with around 10 million shared. TCRdb's table, derived via immunoSEQ multiplex PCR, lists solely in-frame clones and lacks some. From that table come the V and J calls and clone size; the DNA was used to work out D and trimming. This table holds about 150,000 clones, 84% found once. Nominally healthy donors provided the samples, though records likely missed some immune exposures. The V gene's germline CDR1 is MDHEN and CDR2 SYDVKM. The CDR3 consists of 15 residues.

Sequenced input: PBMCs. The source is a boy younger than 10 in good health and CMV-seronegative. The V gene is TRBV28, the J gene TRBJ2-5; D is possibly TRBD2 (6 bases). The last part of the DNA fits TRBJ2-7 better; the J call may be wrong. This CDR3 is CASSGAGSISYEQYF. The DNA for the CDR3 is TGTGCCAGCAGTGGGGCGGGGTCTATATCCTACGAGCAGTACTTC.